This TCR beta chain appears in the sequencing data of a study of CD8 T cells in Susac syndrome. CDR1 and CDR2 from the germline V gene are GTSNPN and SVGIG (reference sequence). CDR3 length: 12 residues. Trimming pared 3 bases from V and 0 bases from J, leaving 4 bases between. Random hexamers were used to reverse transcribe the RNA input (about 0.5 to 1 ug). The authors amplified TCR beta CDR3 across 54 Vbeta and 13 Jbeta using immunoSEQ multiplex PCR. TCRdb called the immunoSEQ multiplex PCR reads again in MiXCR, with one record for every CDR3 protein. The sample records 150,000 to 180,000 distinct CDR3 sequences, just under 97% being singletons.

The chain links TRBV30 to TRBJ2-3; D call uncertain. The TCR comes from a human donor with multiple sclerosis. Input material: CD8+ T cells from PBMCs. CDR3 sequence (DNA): TGTGCCTGGAGGCCCAGCACAGATACGCAGTATTTT. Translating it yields CAWRPSTDTQYF.